Listed below are T cell receptor beta chains from one sample, sequenced in a study of T cells after yellow fever vaccination. TCRdb called the 5' RACE reads again in MiXCR, with one record for every CDR3 protein. The sample holds about 120,000 distinct CDR3 sequences; under 9% are singletons and the top ten take about two fifths. Source: CD8+ T cells sorted from PBMCs, taken on the day of the yellow fever booster vaccination. These receptors all come from a man in his late teens or twenties who received the YFV17D yellow fever vaccine. CDR3s include the opening cysteine and the closing phenylalanine or tryptophan. D genes are given only for firm matches. Clone size is not always given. Where it is, it says once, few, many or a class for expanded clones.

CDR3 protein: CASSYTVGDSYSPLHF
CDR3 DNA: TGTGCCAGCAGTTACACGGTAGGGGACAGCTATTCACCCCTCCACTTT
J gene: TRBJ1-6
CDR3 length: 16
V gene: TRBV6-2/TRBV6-3
D gene: TRBD1
clone size: few

CDR3 protein: CAWRGEGSTDTQYF
CDR3 DNA: TGTGCCTGGAGGGGGGAGGGAAGCACAGATACGCAGTATTTT
J gene: TRBJ2-3
CDR3 length: 14
V gene: TRBV30
D gene: TRBD2
clone size: NA

CDR3 protein: CASSLTLGDDTQYF
CDR3 DNA: TGTGCCAGCAGTTTAACCTTGGGGGATGATACGCAGTATTTT
J gene: TRBJ2-3
CDR3 length: 14
V gene: TRBV6-5
D gene: NA
clone size: NA

CDR3 protein: CASSLVRAGNTIYF
CDR3 DNA: TGTGCCAGCAGCTTAGTCCGGGCTGGAAACACCATATATTTT
J gene: TRBJ1-3
CDR3 length: 14
V gene: TRBV7-2
D gene: NA
clone size: many

CDR3 protein: CASSDLGQGGTGELFF
CDR3 DNA: TGTGCCAGCAGTGACCTAGGACAGGGTGGCACCGGGGAGCTGTTTTTT
J gene: TRBJ2-2
CDR3 length: 16
V gene: TRBV6-4
D gene: TRBD1
clone size: few

CDR3 protein: CASSSLAGGLQETQYF
CDR3 DNA: TGTGCCAGCAGCTCCCTAGCGGGGGGGCTCCAAGAGACCCAGTACTTC
J gene: TRBJ2-5
CDR3 length: 16
V gene: TRBV7-6
D gene: TRBD2
clone size: NA

CDR3 protein: CASSLDGTGGFYEQYF
CDR3 DNA: TGTGCCAGCAGCCTAGACGGGACAGGGGGCTTCTACGAGCAGTACTTC
J gene: TRBJ2-7
CDR3 length: 16
V gene: TRBV7-6
D gene: TRBD1
clone size: NA

CDR3 protein: CASSLTSGQLNNEQFF
CDR3 DNA: TGTGCCAGCAGTTTGACTAGCGGCCAATTAAACAATGAGCAGTTCTTC
J gene: TRBJ2-1
CDR3 length: 16
V gene: TRBV27
D gene: TRBD2
clone size: few

CDR3 protein: CASSLFGTDYPYTF
CDR3 DNA: TGTGCCAGCAGTTTATTCGGCACCGACTATCCCTACACCTTC
J gene: TRBJ1-2
CDR3 length: 14
V gene: TRBV12-3/TRBV12-4
D gene: NA
clone size: few

CDR3 protein: CSARDPPSGGHTDTQYF
CDR3 DNA: TGCAGTGCTAGAGATCCCCCGAGCGGGGGGCACACAGATACGCAGTATTTT
J gene: TRBJ2-3
CDR3 length: 17
V gene: TRBV20-1
D gene: TRBD2
clone size: NA

CDR3 protein: CASSIDRGRYNEQFF
CDR3 DNA: TGTGCCAGTAGTATAGATCGGGGGCGCTACAATGAGCAGTTCTTC
J gene: TRBJ2-1
CDR3 length: 15
V gene: TRBV19
D gene: NA
clone size: few

CDR3 protein: CASSQTRKGLVEAFF
CDR3 DNA: TGTGCCAGCAGTCAAACAAGGAAGGGATTAGTTGAAGCTTTCTTT
J gene: TRBJ1-1
CDR3 length: 15
V gene: TRBV7-2
D gene: NA
clone size: NA

CDR3 protein: CASGRDGGYNEQFF
CDR3 DNA: TGCGCCAGCGGCCGGGACGGGGGCTACAATGAGCAGTTCTTC
J gene: TRBJ2-1
CDR3 length: 14
V gene: TRBV4-1
D gene: NA
clone size: few

CDR3 protein: CASSLSGGYEQFF
CDR3 DNA: TGTGCCAGCAGTTTATCGGGAGGGTATGAGCAGTTCTTC
J gene: TRBJ2-1
CDR3 length: 13
V gene: TRBV27
D gene: TRBD2
clone size: NA

CDR3 protein: CATSRGVEGGNEQFF
CDR3 DNA: TGTGCCACCAGCAGGGGAGTTGAGGGGGGCAATGAGCAGTTCTTC
J gene: TRBJ2-1
CDR3 length: 15
V gene: TRBV15
D gene: NA
clone size: NA

CDR3 protein: CASSMGPGRAARADTQYF
CDR3 DNA: TGTGCCAGCAGCATGGGTCCGGGACGCGCTGCAAGGGCAGATACGCAGTATTTT
J gene: TRBJ2-3
CDR3 length: 18
V gene: TRBV5-5
D gene: NA
clone size: few

CDR3 protein: CASSLEVGYGYTF
CDR3 DNA: TGTGCCAGCAGCTTAGAGGTGGGGTATGGCTACACCTTC
J gene: TRBJ1-2
CDR3 length: 13
V gene: TRBV5-6
D gene: NA
clone size: few

CDR3 protein: CASSLATREAFF
CDR3 DNA: TGTGCCAGCAGCTTAGCGACACGCGAAGCTTTCTTT
J gene: TRBJ1-1
CDR3 length: 12
V gene: TRBV7-9
D gene: NA
clone size: few

CDR3 protein: CASRMPGYNEQFF
CDR3 DNA: TGTGCCAGCAGGATGCCGGGGTACAATGAGCAGTTCTTC
J gene: TRBJ2-1
CDR3 length: 13
V gene: TRBV2
D gene: NA
clone size: few

CDR3 protein: CSANGLGTPSYEQYF
CDR3 DNA: TGCAGTGCTAATGGCCTCGGTACCCCATCCTACGAGCAGTACTTC
J gene: TRBJ2-7
CDR3 length: 15
V gene: TRBV20-1
D gene: NA
clone size: many

CDR3 protein: CASRTGSGELFF
CDR3 DNA: TGTGCCAGCAGGACAGGGTCCGGGGAGCTGTTTTTT
J gene: TRBJ2-2
CDR3 length: 12
V gene: TRBV12-3/TRBV12-4
D gene: TRBD1
clone size: many

CDR3 protein: CASSWNLGQGILGGELFF
CDR3 DNA: TGTGCCAGCAGCTGGAACCTGGGACAGGGGATTCTTGGCGGGGAGCTGTTTTTT
J gene: TRBJ2-2
CDR3 length: 18
V gene: TRBV5-6
D gene: TRBD1
clone size: NA

CDR3 protein: CASQGGAATYEQYF
CDR3 DNA: TGCGCCAGCCAGGGGGGGGCAGCAACCTACGAGCAGTACTTC
J gene: TRBJ2-7
CDR3 length: 14
V gene: TRBV5-1
D gene: NA
clone size: few

CDR3 protein: CASSFQGGSYNEQFF
CDR3 DNA: TGTGCCAGCAGTTTCCAGGGAGGGTCCTACAATGAGCAGTTCTTC
J gene: TRBJ2-1
CDR3 length: 15
V gene: TRBV27
D gene: TRBD2
clone size: NA

CDR3 protein: CASSLTGLLGETQYF
CDR3 DNA: TGTGCCAGCAGCTTAACGGGACTCCTGGGAGAGACCCAGTACTTC
J gene: TRBJ2-5
CDR3 length: 15
V gene: TRBV7-3
D gene: NA
clone size: many

CDR3 protein: CASRQGTGGTEAFF
CDR3 DNA: TGCGCCAGTCGGCAAGGGACAGGGGGCACTGAAGCTTTCTTT
J gene: TRBJ1-1
CDR3 length: 14
V gene: TRBV5-1
D gene: TRBD1
clone size: NA

CDR3 protein: CASSQAVVKINTGELFF
CDR3 DNA: TGTGCCAGCAGTCAGGCCGTCGTCAAGATAAACACCGGGGAGCTGTTTTTT
J gene: TRBJ2-2
CDR3 length: 17
V gene: TRBV6-2/TRBV6-3
D gene: NA
clone size: few

CDR3 protein: CASSPEASGVAKNIQYF
CDR3 DNA: TGTGCCAGCAGCCCAGAGGCTTCTGGGGTAGCCAAAAACATTCAGTACTTC
J gene: TRBJ2-4
CDR3 length: 17
V gene: TRBV7-9
D gene: NA
clone size: NA

CDR3 protein: CASSYVAGADEQFF
CDR3 DNA: TGTGCCAGCAGTTACGTTGCGGGGGCCGATGAGCAGTTCTTC
J gene: TRBJ2-1
CDR3 length: 14
V gene: TRBV6-5
D gene: NA
clone size: once